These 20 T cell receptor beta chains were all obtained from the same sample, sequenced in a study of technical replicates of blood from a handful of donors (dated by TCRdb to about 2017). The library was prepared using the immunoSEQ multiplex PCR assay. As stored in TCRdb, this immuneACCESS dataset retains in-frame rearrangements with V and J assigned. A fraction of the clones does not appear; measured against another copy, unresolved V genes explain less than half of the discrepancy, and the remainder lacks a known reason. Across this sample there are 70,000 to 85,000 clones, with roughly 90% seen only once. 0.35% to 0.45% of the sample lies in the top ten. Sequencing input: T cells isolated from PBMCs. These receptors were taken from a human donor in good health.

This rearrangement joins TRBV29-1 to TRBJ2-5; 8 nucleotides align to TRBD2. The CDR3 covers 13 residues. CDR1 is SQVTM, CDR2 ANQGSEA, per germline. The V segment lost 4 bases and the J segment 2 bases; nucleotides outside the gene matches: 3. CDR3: CSVAAGGQETQYF. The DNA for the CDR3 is TGCAGCGTTGCGGCGGGAGGACAAGAGACCCAGTACTTC. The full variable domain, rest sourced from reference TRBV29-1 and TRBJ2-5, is SAVISQKPSRDICQRGTSLTIQCQVDSQVTMMFWYRQQPGQSLTLIATANQGSEATYESGFVIDKFPISRPNLTFSTLTVSNMSPEDSSIYLCSVAAGGQETQYFGPGTRLLVL.

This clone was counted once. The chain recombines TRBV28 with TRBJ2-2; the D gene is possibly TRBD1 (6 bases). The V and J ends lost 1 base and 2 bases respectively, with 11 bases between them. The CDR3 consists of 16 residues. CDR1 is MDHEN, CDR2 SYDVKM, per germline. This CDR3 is CASSLYGTLNTGELFF. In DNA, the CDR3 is TGTGCCAGCAGTTTATATGGGACACTTAACACCGGGGAGCTGTTTTTT. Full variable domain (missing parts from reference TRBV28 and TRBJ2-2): DVKVTQSSRYLVKRTGEKVFLECVQDMDHENMFWYRQDPGLGLRLIYFSYDVKMKEKGDIPEGYSVSREKKERFSLILESASTNQTSMYLCASSLYGTLNTGELFFGEGSRLTVL.

DNA of the CDR3: TGTGCCAGCAGCTTAGGTAGCGGACATGCCTACGAGCAGTACTTC. Its translation is CASSLGSGHAYEQYF. The chain combines TRBV7-6 with TRBJ2-7; possibly TRBD2 for D (6 bases). The CDR3 loop spans 15 amino acids. The germline CDR1 and CDR2 sequences are SGHVS and FNYEAQ. Trimming shortened V by 1 base and J by 2 bases, and 12 bases separated the two germline ends.

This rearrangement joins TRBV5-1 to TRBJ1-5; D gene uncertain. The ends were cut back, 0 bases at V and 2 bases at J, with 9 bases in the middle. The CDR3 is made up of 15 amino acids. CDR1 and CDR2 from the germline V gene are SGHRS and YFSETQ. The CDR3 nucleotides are TGCGCCAGCAGCTTGGACGGAGCACGCAATCAGCCCCAGCATTTT. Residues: CASSLDGARNQPQHF.

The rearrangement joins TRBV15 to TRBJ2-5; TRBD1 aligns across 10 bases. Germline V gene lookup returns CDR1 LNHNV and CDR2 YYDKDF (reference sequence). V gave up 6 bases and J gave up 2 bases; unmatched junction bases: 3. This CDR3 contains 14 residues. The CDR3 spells CATRRDRGQETQYF. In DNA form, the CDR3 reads TGTGCCACCAGACGGGACAGGGGTCAAGAGACCCAGTACTTC.

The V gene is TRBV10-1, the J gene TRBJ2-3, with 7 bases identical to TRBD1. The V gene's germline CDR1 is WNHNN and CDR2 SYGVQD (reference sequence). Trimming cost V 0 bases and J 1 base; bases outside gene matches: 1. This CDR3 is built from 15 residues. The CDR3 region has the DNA TGCGCCAGCAGTGAGTCAGGGGGCCGCACAGATACGCAGTATTTT. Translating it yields CASSESGGRTDTQYF.

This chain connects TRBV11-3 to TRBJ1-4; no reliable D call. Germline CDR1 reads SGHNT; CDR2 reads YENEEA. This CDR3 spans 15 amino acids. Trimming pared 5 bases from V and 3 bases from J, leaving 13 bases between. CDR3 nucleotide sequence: TGTGCCAGCAGCCCTTATTCGAGGGCTAATGAAAAACTGTTTTTT. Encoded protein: CASSPYSRANEKLFF.

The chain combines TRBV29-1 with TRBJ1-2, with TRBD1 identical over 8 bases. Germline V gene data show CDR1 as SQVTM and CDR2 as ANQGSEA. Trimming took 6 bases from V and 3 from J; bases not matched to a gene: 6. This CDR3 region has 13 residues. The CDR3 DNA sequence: TGCAGCGTCGAACAGGGGGTCGACTATGGCTACACCTTC. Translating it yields CSVEQGVDYGYTF.

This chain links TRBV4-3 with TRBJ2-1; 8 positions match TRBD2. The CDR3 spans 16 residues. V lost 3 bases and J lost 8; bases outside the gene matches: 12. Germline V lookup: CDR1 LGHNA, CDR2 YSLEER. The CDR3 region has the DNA TGCGCCAGCAGCCATGGGTATCAGCGGGAGATCGATGAGCAGTTCTTC. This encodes CASSHGYQREIDEQFF.

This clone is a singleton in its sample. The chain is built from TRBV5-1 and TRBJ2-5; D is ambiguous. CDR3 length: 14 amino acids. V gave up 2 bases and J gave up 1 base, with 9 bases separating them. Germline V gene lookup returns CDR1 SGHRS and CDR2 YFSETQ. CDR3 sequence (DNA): TGCGCCAGCAGCTTTGACATGACCCAAGAGACCCAGTACTTC. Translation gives CASSFDMTQETQYF.

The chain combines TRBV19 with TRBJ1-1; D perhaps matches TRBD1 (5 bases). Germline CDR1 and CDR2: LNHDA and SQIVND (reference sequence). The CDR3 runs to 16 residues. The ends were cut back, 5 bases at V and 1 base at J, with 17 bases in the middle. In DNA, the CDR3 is TGTGCCAGTAGTTCACCTCGACAGTTTGGGAACACTGAAGCTTTCTTT. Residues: CASSSPRQFGNTEAFF.

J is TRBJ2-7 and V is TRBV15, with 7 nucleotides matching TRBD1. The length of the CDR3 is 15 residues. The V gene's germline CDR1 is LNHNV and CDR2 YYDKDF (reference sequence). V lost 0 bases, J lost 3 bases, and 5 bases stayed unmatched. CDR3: CATSREGQFNYEQYF. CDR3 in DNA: TGTGCCACCAGCAGAGAGGGACAGTTTAACTACGAGCAGTACTTC.

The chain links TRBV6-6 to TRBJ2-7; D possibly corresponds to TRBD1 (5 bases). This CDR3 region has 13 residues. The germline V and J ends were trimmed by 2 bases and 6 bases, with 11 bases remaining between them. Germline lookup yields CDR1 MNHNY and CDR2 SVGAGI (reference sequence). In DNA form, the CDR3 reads TGTGCCAGCAGTTACGAGTTAAGGGGCGAGCAGTACTTC. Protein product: CASSYELRGEQYF.

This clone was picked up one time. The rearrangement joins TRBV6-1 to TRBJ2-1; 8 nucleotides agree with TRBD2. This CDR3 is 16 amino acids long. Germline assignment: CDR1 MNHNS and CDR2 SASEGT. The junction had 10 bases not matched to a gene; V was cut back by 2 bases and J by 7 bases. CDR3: CASSESSGTSINEQFF. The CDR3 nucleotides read TGTGCCAGCAGTGAATCTTCCGGGACTAGTATTAATGAGCAGTTCTTC.

CDR3 in DNA: TGTGCCAGCAGTTTATCGATCGGGGGGCGAGAGACTGAAGCTTTCTTT. It translates to CASSLSIGGRETEAFF. The gene calls are TRBV27 and TRBJ1-1; D is perhaps TRBD1 (6 bases). The CDR3 is 16 residues long. Trimming pared 0 bases from V and 5 bases from J, leaving 16 bases between. From germline, CDR1 is MNHEY and CDR2 SMNVEV (reference sequence).

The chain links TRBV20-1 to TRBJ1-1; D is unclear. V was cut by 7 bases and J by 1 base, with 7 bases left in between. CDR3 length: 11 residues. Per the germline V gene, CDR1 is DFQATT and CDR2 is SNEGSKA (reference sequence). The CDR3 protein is CSVERNTEAFF. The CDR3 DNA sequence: TGCAGTGTAGAGAGGAACACTGAAGCTTTCTTT.

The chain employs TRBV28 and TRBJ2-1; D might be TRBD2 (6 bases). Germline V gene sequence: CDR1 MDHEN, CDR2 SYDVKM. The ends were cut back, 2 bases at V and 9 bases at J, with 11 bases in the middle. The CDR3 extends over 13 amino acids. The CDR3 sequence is CASSLRDWSEQFF. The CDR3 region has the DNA TGTGCCAGCAGTTTAAGGGACTGGAGTGAGCAGTTCTTC. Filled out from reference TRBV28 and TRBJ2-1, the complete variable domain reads DVKVTQSSRYLVKRTGEKVFLECVQDMDHENMFWYRQDPGLGLRLIYFSYDVKMKEKGDIPEGYSVSREKKERFSLILESASTNQTSMYLCASSLRDWSEQFFGPGTRLTVL.

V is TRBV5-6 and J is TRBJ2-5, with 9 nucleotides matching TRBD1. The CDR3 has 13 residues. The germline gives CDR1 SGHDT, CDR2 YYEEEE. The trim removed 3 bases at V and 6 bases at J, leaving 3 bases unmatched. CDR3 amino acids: CASSSDRGKTQYF. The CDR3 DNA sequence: TGTGCCAGCAGCTCGGACAGGGGAAAGACCCAGTACTTC. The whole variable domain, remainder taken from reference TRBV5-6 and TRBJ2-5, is DAGVTQSPTHLIKTRGQQVTLRCSPKSGHDTVSWYQQALGQGPQFIFQYYEEEERQRGNFPDRFSGHQFPNYSSELNVNALLLGDSALYLCASSSDRGKTQYFGPGTRLLVL.

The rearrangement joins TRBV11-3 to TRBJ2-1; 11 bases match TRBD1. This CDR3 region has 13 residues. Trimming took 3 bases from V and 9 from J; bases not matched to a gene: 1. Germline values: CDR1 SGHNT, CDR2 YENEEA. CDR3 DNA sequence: TGTGCCAGCAGCTTCGGGACAGGGGGTGAGCAGTTCTTC. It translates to CASSFGTGGEQFF.

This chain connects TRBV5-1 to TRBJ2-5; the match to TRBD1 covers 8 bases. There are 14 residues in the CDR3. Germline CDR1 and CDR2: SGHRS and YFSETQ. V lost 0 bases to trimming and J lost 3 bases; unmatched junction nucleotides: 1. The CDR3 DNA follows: TGCGCCAGCAGCTTGGGACAGGGGAAAGAGACCCAGTACTTC. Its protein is CASSLGQGKETQYF.